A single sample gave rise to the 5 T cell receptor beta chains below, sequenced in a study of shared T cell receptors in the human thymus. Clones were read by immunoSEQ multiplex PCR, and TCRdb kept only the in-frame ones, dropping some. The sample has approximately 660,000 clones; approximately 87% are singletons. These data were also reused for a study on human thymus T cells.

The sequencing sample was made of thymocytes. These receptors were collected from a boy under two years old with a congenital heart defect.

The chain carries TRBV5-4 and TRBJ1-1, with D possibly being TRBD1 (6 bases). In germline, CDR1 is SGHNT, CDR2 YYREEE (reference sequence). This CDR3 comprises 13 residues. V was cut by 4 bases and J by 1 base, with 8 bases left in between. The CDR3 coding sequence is TGTGCCAGCAGCGTACAGGGGAACACTGAAGCTTTCTTT. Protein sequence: CASSVQGNTEAFF. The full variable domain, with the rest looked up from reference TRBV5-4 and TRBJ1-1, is ETGVTQSPTHLIKTRGQQVTLRCSSQSGHNTVSWYQQALGQGPQFIFQYYREEENGRGNFPPRFSGLQFPNYSSELNVNALELDDSALYLCASSVQGNTEAFFGQGTRLTVV.

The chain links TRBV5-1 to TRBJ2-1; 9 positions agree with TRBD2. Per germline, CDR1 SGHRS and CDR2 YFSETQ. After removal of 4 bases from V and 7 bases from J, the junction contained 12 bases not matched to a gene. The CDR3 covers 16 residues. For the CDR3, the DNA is TGCGCCAGCAGCCCCTTTACTAGCGGGCCCTTAAATGAGCAGTTCTTC. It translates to CASSPFTSGPLNEQFF.

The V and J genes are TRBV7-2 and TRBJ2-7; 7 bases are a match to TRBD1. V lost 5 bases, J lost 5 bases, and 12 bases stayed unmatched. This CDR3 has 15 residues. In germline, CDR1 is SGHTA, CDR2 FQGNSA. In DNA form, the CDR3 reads TGTGCCAGCAGCCTGTGTAGACAGGGTGGACACGAGCAGTACTTC. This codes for CASSLCRQGGHEQYF.

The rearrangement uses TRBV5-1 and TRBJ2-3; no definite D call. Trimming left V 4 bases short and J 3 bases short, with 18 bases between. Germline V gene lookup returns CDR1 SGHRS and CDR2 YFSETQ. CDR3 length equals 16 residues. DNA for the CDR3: TGCGCCAGCAGCGGTCCCCGGTCGTCCTGGACAGATACGCAGTATTTT. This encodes CASSGPRSSWTDTQYF.

CDR3 amino acids: CASSLTTGNNEQFF. In nucleotides, the CDR3 is TGTGCCAGCAGCCTGACGACCGGGAACAATGAGCAGTTCTTC. J is TRBJ2-1 and V is TRBV5-6, with a weak D call TRBD2 (5 bases). Germline CDR1 is SGHDT and CDR2 is YYEEEE. The CDR3 sequence is 14 residues long. The V end was cut by 4 bases, the J end by 5 bases, with 13 bases between.